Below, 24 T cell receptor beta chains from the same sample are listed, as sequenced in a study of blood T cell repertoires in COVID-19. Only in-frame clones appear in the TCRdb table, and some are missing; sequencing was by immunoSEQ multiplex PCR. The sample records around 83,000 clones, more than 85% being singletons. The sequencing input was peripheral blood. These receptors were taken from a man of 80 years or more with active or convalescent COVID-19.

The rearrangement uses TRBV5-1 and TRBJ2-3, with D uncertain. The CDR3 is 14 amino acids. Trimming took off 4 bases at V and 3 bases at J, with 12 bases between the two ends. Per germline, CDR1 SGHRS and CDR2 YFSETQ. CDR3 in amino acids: CASSSGRNTDTQYF. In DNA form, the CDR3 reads TGCGCCAGCAGCAGTGGCAGGAATACAGATACGCAGTATTTT.

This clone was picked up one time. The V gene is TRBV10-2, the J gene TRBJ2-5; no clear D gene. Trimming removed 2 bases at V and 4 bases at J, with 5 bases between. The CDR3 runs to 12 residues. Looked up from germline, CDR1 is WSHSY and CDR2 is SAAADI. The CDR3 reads CASSETLETQYF. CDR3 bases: TGCGCCAGCAGTGAGACTTTAGAGACCCAGTACTTC.

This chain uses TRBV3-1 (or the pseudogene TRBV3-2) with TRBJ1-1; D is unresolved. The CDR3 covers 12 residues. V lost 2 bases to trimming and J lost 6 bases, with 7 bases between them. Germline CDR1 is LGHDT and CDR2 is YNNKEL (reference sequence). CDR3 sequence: CASSQFGAEAFF. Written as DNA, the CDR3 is TGTGCCAGCAGCCAATTCGGGGCTGAAGCTTTCTTT.

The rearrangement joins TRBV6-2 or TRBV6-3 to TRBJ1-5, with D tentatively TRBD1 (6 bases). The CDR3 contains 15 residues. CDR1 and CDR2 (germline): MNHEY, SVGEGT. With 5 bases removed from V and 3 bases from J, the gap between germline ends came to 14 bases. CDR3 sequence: CASSGGQTNNQPQHF. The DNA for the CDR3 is TGTGCCAGCAGTGGAGGACAGACGAACAATCAGCCCCAGCATTTT.

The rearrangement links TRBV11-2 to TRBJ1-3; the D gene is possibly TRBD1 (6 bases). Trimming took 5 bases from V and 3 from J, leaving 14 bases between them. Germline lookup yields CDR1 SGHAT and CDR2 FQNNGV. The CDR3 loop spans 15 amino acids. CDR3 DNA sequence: TGTGCCAGCAGCCGAGCCAGGGGTAGTGGAAACACCATATATTTT. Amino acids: CASSRARGSGNTIYF.

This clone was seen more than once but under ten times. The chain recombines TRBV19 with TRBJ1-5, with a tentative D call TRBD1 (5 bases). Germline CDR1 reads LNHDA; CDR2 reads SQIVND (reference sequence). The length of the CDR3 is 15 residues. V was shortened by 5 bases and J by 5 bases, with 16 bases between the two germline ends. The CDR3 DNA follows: TGTGCCAGTAGTCGGGGGGGAACAGGATATCAGCCCCAGCATTTT. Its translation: CASSRGGTGYQPQHF.

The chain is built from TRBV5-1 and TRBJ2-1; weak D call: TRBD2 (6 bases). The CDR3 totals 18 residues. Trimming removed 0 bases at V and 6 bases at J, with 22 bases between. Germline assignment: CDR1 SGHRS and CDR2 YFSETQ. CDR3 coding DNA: TGCGCCAGCAGCTTGGGCCTTCGGGGACTTCGAGGTGGCAATGAGCAGTTCTTC. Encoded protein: CASSLGLRGLRGGNEQFF.

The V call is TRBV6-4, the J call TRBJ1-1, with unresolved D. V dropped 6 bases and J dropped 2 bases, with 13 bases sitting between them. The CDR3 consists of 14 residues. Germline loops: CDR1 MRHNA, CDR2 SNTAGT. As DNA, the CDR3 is TGTGCCAGCAGGAAACAGAGTAAAAACACTGAAGCTTTCTTT. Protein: CASRKQSKNTEAFF.

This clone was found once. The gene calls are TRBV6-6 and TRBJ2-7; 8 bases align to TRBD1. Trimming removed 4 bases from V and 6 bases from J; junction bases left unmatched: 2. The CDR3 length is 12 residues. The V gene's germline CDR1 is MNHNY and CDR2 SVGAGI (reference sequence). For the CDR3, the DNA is TGTGCCAGCAGTTTGACAGGGGTCGAGCAGTACGTC. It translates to CASSLTGVEQYV.

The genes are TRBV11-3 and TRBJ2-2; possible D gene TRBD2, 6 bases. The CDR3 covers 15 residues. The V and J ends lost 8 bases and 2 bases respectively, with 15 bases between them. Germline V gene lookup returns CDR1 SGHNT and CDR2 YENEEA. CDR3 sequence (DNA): TGTGCCAGCGGGGGGTGGGAGTTCAACACCGGGGAGCTGTTTTTT. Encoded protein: CASGGWEFNTGELFF.

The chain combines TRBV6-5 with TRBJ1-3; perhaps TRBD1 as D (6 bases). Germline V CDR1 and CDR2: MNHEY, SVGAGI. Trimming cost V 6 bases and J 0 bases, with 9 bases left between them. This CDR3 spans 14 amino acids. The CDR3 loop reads CASRDRPSGNTIYF. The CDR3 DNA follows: TGTGCCAGCAGGGACAGACCCTCTGGAAACACCATATATTTT.

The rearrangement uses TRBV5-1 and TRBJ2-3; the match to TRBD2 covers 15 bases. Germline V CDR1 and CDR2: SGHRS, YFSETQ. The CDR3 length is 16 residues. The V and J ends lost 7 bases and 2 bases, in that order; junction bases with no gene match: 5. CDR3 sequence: CASSGLAGGPTDTQYF. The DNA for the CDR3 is TGCGCCAGCTCCGGACTAGCGGGGGGGCCCACAGATACGCAGTATTTT.

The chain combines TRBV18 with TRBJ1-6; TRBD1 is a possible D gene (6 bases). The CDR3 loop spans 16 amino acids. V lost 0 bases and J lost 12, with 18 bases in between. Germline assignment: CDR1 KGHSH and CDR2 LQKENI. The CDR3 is CASSPPFPSRGLPLHF. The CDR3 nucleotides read TGTGCCAGCTCACCACCTTTTCCCAGTAGGGGGTTACCCCTCCACTTT.

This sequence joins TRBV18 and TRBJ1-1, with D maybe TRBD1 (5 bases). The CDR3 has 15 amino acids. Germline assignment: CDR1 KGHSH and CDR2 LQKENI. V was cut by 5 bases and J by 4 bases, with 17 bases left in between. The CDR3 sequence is CASSSTTQGATEAFF. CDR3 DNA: TGTGCCAGCTCATCGACCACTCAGGGTGCCACTGAAGCTTTCTTT.

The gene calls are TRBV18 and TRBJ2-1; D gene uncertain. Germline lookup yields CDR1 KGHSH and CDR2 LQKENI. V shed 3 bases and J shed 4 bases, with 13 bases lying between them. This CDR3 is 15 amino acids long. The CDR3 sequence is CASSPMGQAYNEQFF. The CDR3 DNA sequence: TGTGCCAGCTCACCTATGGGCCAGGCGTACAATGAGCAGTTCTTC.

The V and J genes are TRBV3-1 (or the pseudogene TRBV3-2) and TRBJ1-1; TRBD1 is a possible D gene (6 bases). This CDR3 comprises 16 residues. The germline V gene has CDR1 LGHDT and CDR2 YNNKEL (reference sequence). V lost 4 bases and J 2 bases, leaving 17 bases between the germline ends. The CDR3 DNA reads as TGTGCCAGCAGCCCCCGGTGGACAGCCTTTAACACTGAAGCTTTCTTT. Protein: CASSPRWTAFNTEAFF.

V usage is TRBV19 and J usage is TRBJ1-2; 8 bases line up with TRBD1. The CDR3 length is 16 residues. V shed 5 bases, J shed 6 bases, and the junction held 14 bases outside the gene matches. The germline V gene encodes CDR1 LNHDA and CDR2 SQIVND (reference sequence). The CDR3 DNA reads TGTGCCAGTAGTGGACAGGGTGGGCTACCGTCAGATGGCTACACCTTC. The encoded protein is CASSGQGGLPSDGYTF.

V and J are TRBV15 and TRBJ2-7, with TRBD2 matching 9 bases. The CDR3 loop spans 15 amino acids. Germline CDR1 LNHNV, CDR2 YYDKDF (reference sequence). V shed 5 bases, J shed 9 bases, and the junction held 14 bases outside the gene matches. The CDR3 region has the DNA TGTGCCACCAGCTCGGGACTAGCCCCGTTAGGGGTGCAGTACGTC. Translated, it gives CATSSGLAPLGVQYV.

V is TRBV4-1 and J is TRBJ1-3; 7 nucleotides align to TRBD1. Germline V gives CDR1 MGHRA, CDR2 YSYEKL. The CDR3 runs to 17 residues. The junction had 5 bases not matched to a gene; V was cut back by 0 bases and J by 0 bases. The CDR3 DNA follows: TGCGCCAGCAGCCAAGATCTGGGGACAGCCTCTGGAAACACCATATATTTT. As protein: CASSQDLGTASGNTIYF.

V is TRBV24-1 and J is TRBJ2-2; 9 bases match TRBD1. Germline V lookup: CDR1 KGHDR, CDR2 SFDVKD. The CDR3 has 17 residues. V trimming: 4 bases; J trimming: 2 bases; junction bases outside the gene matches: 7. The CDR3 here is CATSDPPGQGNTGELFF. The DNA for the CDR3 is TGTGCCACCAGTGACCCTCCGGGACAGGGAAACACCGGGGAGCTGTTTTTT.

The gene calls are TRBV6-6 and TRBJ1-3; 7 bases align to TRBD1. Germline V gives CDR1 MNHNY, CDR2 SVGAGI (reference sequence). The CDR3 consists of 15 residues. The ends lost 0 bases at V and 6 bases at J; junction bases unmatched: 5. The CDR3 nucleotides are TGTGCCAGCAGTTACTCGAGGGGGCTCGAAAACACCATATATTTT. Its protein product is CASSYSRGLENTIYF.

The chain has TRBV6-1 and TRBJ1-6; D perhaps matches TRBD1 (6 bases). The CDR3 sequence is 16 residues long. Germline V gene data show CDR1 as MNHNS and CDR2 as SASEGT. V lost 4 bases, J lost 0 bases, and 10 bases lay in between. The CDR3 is CASSGQDFSYNSPLHF. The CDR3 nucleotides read TGTGCCAGCAGTGGACAGGATTTCTCCTATAATTCACCCCTCCACTTT.

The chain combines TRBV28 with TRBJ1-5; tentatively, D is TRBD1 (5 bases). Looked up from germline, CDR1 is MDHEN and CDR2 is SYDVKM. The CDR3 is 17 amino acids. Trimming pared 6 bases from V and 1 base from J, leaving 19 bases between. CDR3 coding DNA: TGTGCCAGCAGAGCCCCGAAGGGGCGAGAGAGCAATCAGCCCCAGCATTTT. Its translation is CASRAPKGRESNQPQHF. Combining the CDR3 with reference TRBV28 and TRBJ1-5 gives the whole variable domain DVKVTQSSRYLVKRTGEKVFLECVQDMDHENMFWYRQDPGLGLRLIYFSYDVKMKEKGDIPEGYSVSREKKERFSLILESASTNQTSMYLCASRAPKGRESNQPQHFGDGTRLSIL.

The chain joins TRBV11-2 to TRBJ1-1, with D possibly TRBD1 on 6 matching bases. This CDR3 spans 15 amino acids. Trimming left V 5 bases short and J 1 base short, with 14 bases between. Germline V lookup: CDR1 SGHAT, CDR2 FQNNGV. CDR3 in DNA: TGTGCCAGCAGCGCCTCCGGGACACGGAACACTGAAGCTTTCTTT. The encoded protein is CASSASGTRNTEAFF. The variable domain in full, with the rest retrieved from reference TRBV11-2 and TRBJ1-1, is EAGVAQSPRYKIIEKRQSVAFWCNPISGHATLYWYQQILGQGPKLLIQFQNNGVVDDSQLPKDRFSAERLKGVDSTLKIQPAKLEDSAVYLCASSASGTRNTEAFFGQGTRLTVV.